This entry features one T cell receptor (beta chain) sequence. Its target is unknown. The entry originates in a study of breast tumors, draining lymph nodes, adjacent tissues. Study outcomes and limitations: Data only fit, rather than demonstrated, lymph node origin of most tumor T cells.

MiXCR, run by TCRdb on the multiplex PCR reads, gives a single entry per CDR3 protein. The sample has some 16,000 distinct CDR3 sequences, 52% seen once. Germline V gene data show CDR1 as SGHTA and CDR2 as FQGNSA. V dropped 6 bases and J dropped 9; count of bases not matched to a gene: 7. The CDR3 length is 14 residues. The source is a female donor with breast cancer. Some clones in this sample may be carry-over from other donors' samples. Sequenced input: tumor-adjacent breast tissue. V gene TRBV7-2 combines with J gene TRBJ1-6; 8 bases map to TRBD1. The CDR3 region is CASSPGGRVSPLHF. The CDR3 nucleotides are TGTGCCAGCAGTCCAGGGGGCCGGGTTTCACCCCTCCACTTT.